The next 22 T cell receptor beta chains were all read from a single sample in a study of T cell changes during pregnancy in multiple sclerosis. Produced via immunoSEQ multiplex PCR; TCRdb's table is partial and in-frame only. This sample has 50,000 to 60,000 clones; approximately 90% occur once, and the top ten carry 0.15% to 0.2%. Sequences were derived from CD4+ T cells from peripheral blood mononuclear cells, sampled after pregnancy. The receptor set was obtained from a female donor in good health, enrolled as a control in a pregnancy study.

CDR3 protein: CASSPRGTSFPGELFF. CDR3 bases: TGTGCCAGCAGCCCCCGGGGGACTAGCTTTCCGGGGGAGCTGTTTTTT. The chain joins TRBV5-4 to TRBJ2-2, with TRBD2 matching over 9 bases. The CDR3 extends over 16 amino acids. CDR1 and CDR2 from the germline V gene are SGHNT and YYREEE (reference sequence). After removal of 4 bases from V and 8 bases from J, the junction contained 12 bases not matched to a gene.

The J gene is TRBJ1-3, the V gene TRBV2; D remains ambiguous. The CDR3 is 19 amino acids. V lost 4 bases to trimming and J lost 0 bases, with 22 bases between them. Germline values: CDR1 SNHLY, CDR2 FYNNEI. CDR3 protein: CASSAILLTAQISGNTIYF. DNA for the CDR3: TGTGCCAGCAGTGCTATTCTGCTTACAGCTCAAATCTCTGGAAACACCATATATTTT.

The genes are TRBV27 and TRBJ1-6; 9 bases fit TRBD1. The CDR3 has 15 residues. Per the germline V gene, CDR1 is MNHEY and CDR2 is SMNVEV (reference sequence). With 7 bases clipped from V and 8 bases from J, the junction kept 9 bases outside the gene matches. The CDR3 region has the DNA TGTGCCAGCACCCAGGACAGGGGTTGGGATTCACCCCTCCACTTT. It codes for CASTQDRGWDSPLHF.

The chain combines TRBV4-1 with TRBJ1-4; D gene ambiguous. The CDR3 extends over 13 amino acids. Trimming cost V 0 bases and J 8 bases, with 7 bases left between them. CDR1 and CDR2 (germline): MGHRA, YSYEKL. The CDR3 nucleotides are TGCGCCAGCAGCCAAGATAGGCGGGAAAAACTGTTTTTT. Amino acid sequence: CASSQDRREKLFF.

The rearrangement joins TRBV30 to TRBJ2-7; 9 nucleotides match TRBD1. With 4 bases clipped from V and 3 bases from J, the junction kept 13 bases outside the gene matches. CDR3 length: 16 residues. Germline loops: CDR1 GTSNPN, CDR2 SVGIG (reference sequence). This chain's CDR3 is CAWNQVGTGKDYEQYF. The CDR3, as DNA: TGTGCCTGGAACCAGGTGGGGACAGGGAAGGACTACGAGCAGTACTTC.

This clone has a single count. The chain recombines TRBV5-1 with TRBJ2-7, with a possible D match to TRBD1 (5 bases). The CDR3 has 16 residues. The germline V gene has CDR1 SGHRS and CDR2 YFSETQ. V was trimmed by 3 bases and J by 3 bases, leaving 19 bases between them. The CDR3 region has the DNA TGCGCCAGCAGCTCGGACACCTATGGCGGCTACTACGAGCAGTACTTC. Translation: CASSSDTYGGYYEQYF.

The chain links TRBV2 to TRBJ1-1; TRBD1 might be the D (6 bases). Trimming took off 4 bases at V and 3 bases at J, with 18 bases between the two ends. Germline assignment: CDR1 SNHLY and CDR2 FYNNEI. The CDR3 sequence is 16 residues long. This chain's CDR3 is CASSGGRGARDTEAFF. The CDR3 coding sequence is TGTGCCAGCAGTGGAGGGAGGGGGGCCAGGGACACTGAAGCTTTCTTT.

This clone has just one count. The rearrangement links TRBV5-1 to TRBJ2-7, with 8 bases identical to TRBD2. Germline V gene sequence: CDR1 SGHRS, CDR2 YFSETQ. After removal of 0 bases from V and 4 bases from J, the junction contained 6 bases not matched to a gene. This CDR3 is built from 15 residues. The CDR3 DNA reads TGCGCCAGCAGCTTGGATACGGGAGGGCCTTACGAGCAGTACTTC. Protein product: CASSLDTGGPYEQYF.

The chain couples TRBV7-6 to TRBJ2-5; D not resolved. Looked up from germline, CDR1 is SGHVS and CDR2 is FNYEAQ. With 0 bases removed from V and 2 bases from J, the gap between germline ends came to 16 bases. The CDR3 runs to 17 residues. The CDR3 reads CASSLAPRSVSQETQYF. The CDR3 coding sequence is TGTGCCAGCAGCTTAGCGCCGAGGTCCGTTTCACAAGAGACCCAGTACTTC.

The chain combines TRBV7-9 with TRBJ2-5, with D unresolved. Germline V gene data show CDR1 as SEHNR and CDR2 as FQNEAQ (reference sequence). Trimming pared 2 bases from V and 1 base from J, leaving 8 bases between. The CDR3 loop spans 14 amino acids. CDR3 protein: CASSLLAPQETQYF. DNA of the CDR3: TGTGCCAGCAGCTTACTGGCTCCCCAAGAGACCCAGTACTTC.

This chain joins TRBV7-9 and TRBJ2-2, with TRBD1 matching 8 bases. This CDR3 has 16 amino acids. The V gene end was trimmed by 1 base and the J gene end by 7 bases; junction bases not matched to a gene: 8. Germline loops: CDR1 SEHNR, CDR2 FQNEAQ (reference sequence). This CDR3 is CASSLGQGAMDGELFF. Written as DNA, the CDR3 is TGTGCCAGCAGCTTAGGGCAGGGGGCGATGGACGGGGAGCTGTTTTTT.

The V gene is TRBV11-2, the J gene TRBJ2-7, with 7 bases aligning to TRBD1. This CDR3 has 12 amino acids. V was clipped by 9 bases and J by 3 bases; unmatched bases: 5. From germline, CDR1 is SGHAT and CDR2 FQNNGV. The CDR3 nucleotides read TGTGCCAGTTTGGGACAGAGCTACGAGCAGTACTTC. Encoded protein: CASLGQSYEQYF.

V is TRBV2 and J is TRBJ1-1; D unclear. This CDR3 is 14 amino acids long. Germline-derived CDR1 and CDR2 are SNHLY and FYNNEI. V lost 7 bases and J lost 0, with 12 bases in between. CDR3 in amino acids: CASMYRVLNTEAFF. The DNA for the CDR3 is TGTGCCAGCATGTATCGCGTTCTGAACACTGAAGCTTTCTTT.

The chain's CDR3 is CASSLRGQGAGEKLFF. CDR3 sequence (DNA): TGTGCCAGCAGCTTAAGGGGGCAGGGGGCAGGTGAAAAACTGTTTTTT. The chain has TRBV7-2 and TRBJ1-4, with 8 bases identical to TRBD1. Looked up from germline, CDR1 is SGHTA and CDR2 is FQGNSA. This CDR3 spans 16 amino acids. With V trimmed by 2 bases and J by 7 bases, 9 bases remained unmatched. Drawing the rest from reference TRBV7-2 and TRBJ1-4, the complete variable domain is GAGVSQSPSNKVTEKGKDVELRCDPISGHTALYWYRQSLGQGLEFLIYFQGNSAPDKSGLPSDRFSAERTGGSVSTLTIQRTQQEDSAVYLCASSLRGQGAGEKLFFGSGTQLSVL.

Here the CDR3 reads CASSLGDRGSNQPQHF. Here the CDR3 DNA reads TGTGCCAGCAGCTTGGGGGACAGGGGTAGCAATCAGCCCCAGCATTTT. The chain is built from TRBV7-9 and TRBJ1-5; 10 nucleotides agree with TRBD1. The V gene's germline CDR1 is SEHNR and CDR2 FQNEAQ (reference sequence). The CDR3 covers 16 residues. The trim removed 3 bases at V and 0 bases at J, leaving 2 bases unmatched.

The rearrangement links TRBV4-3 to TRBJ1-5; D is uncertain. The CDR3 is 14 residues long. From germline, CDR1 is LGHNA and CDR2 YSLEER. The V end lost 1 base, the J end lost 3 bases, and 7 bases lay between the germline ends. CDR3 DNA sequence: TGCGCCAGCAGCCAAGCACTGCTCAATCAGCCCCAGCATTTT. This encodes CASSQALLNQPQHF.

This clone was detected a few times. Here the CDR3 reads CASSQDLGHAARGTEAFF. In DNA, the CDR3 is TGTGCCAGCAGCCAAGATCTGGGACACGCGGCGAGAGGCACTGAAGCTTTCTTT. The chain couples TRBV4-2 to TRBJ1-1; D possibly corresponds to TRBD1 (6 bases). The V gene's germline CDR1 is LGHNA and CDR2 YNFKEQ. The CDR3 spans 18 residues. V was pared by 0 bases and J by 4 bases, with 21 bases between.

The chain couples TRBV6-5 to TRBJ1-3; 8 bases map to TRBD1. The CDR3 is made up of 14 amino acids. Germline V lookup: CDR1 MNHEY, CDR2 SVGAGI. V lost 5 bases and J lost 6; bases outside the gene matches: 6. The CDR3 DNA is TGTGCCAGCAGTCGCCACAGGGGGGAAAACACCATATATTTT. Translated: CASSRHRGENTIYF.

V gene TRBV6-5 combines with J gene TRBJ2-5; the match to TRBD2 covers 8 bases. The CDR3 is made up of 15 amino acids. The germline CDR1 and CDR2 sequences are MNHEY and SVGAGI. V trimming: 1 base; J trimming: 2 bases; junction bases outside the gene matches: 3. CDR3: CASSYLAGRQETQYF. As DNA, the CDR3 is TGTGCCAGCAGTTACTTAGCGGGGAGACAAGAGACCCAGTACTTC.

The chain is built from TRBV19 and TRBJ1-6, with TRBD1 as a possible D gene (6 bases). The CDR3 covers 15 residues. Deletions cut 6 bases from V and 2 bases from J, with 11 bases between. Germline values: CDR1 LNHDA, CDR2 SQIVND (reference sequence). CDR3 sequence (DNA): TGTGCCAGTAGACTCCAGGGGACCTATAATTCACCCCTCCACTTT. Its translation: CASRLQGTYNSPLHF.

The V call is TRBV18, the J call TRBJ2-7; 12 bases fit TRBD1. Trimming took 3 bases from V and 7 from J; bases not matched to a gene: 7. In germline, CDR1 is KGHSH, CDR2 LQKENI. This CDR3 spans 15 amino acids. The CDR3 bases are TGTGCCAGCTCACCCCCGGGACAGGGGGCGCGGGAGCAGTACTTC. Translated: CASSPPGQGAREQYF.

The chain is built from TRBV28 and TRBJ1-2; no firm D call. CDR1 and CDR2 (germline): MDHEN, SYDVKM. With 3 bases removed from V and 6 bases from J, the gap between germline ends came to 5 bases. This CDR3 is built from 11 residues. The CDR3 loop reads CASSFRDGYTF. The CDR3, as DNA: TGTGCCAGCAGTTTCCGGGATGGCTACACCTTC.